The rows below give T cell receptor beta chains drawn from one sample of a study of CD8 T cells in Susac syndrome. MiXCR, run by TCRdb on the immunoSEQ multiplex PCR reads, gives a single entry per CDR3 protein. The table has 200,000 to 250,000 distinct CDR3 sequences, 93% seen once. Source material: CD4+ T cells from PBMCs. The receptor source for this set is a human donor with multiple sclerosis. CDR3s include the opening cysteine and the closing phenylalanine or tryptophan. The order of the fields is J gene, clone size, V gene, D gene, CDR3 DNA, CDR3 protein. A D gene is named only where the DNA matches it firmly. A row's size may be missing; if present it is once, few, many or a size class.

TRBJ2-1,NA,TRBV5-1,TRBD1,TGCGCCAGCAGTGAACCGGGACAGGGTAGGGGGTACAATGAGCAGTTCTTC,CASSEPGQGRGYNEQFF
TRBJ2-2,NA,TRBV4-1,TRBD1,TGCGCCAGCAGCCAACCGGGACAGGGGACGGTGTTTTTT,CASSQPGQGTVFF
TRBJ1-3,NA,TRBV12-3/TRBV12-4,NA,TGTGCCAGCAGTGGCTCTGGAAACACCATATATTTT,CASSGSGNTIYF
TRBJ2-1,NA,TRBV20-1,TRBD2,TGCAGTGCCGACGGACTAGCGGAGGGGAGGAATGAGCAGTTCTTC,CSADGLAEGRNEQFF
TRBJ1-4,NA,TRBV12-3/TRBV12-4,TRBD1,TGTGCCAGCAGGACACAGGGGCAACTGTTTTTT,CASRTQGQLFF
TRBJ1-1,NA,TRBV10-3,NA,TGTGCCATCAGTTCGATCGGGGGCACTGAAGCTTTCTTT,CAISSIGGTEAFF
TRBJ2-5,once,TRBV3-1,TRBD2,TGTGCCAGCAGCCTCCTCGGGACTACTAATCAAGAGACCCAGTACTTC,CASSLLGTTNQETQYF
TRBJ2-5,NA,TRBV20-1,NA,TGCAGTGCTCGCCCCCGGAGTCAAGAGACCCAGTACTTC,CSARPRSQETQYF
TRBJ2-2,NA,TRBV29-1,TRBD1,TGCAGCGTAGGACAGGGGAACACCGGGGAGCTGTTTTTT,CSVGQGNTGELFF
TRBJ2-5,NA,TRBV7-7,NA,TGTGCCAGCAGCTTAGGGGGGGCCCCGAAAGCGGAGACCCAGTACTTC,CASSLGGAPKAETQYF
TRBJ2-1,NA,TRBV5-6,TRBD1,TGTGCCAGCAGCAGACAGGGGGCTAATGAGCAGTTCTTC,CASSRQGANEQFF
TRBJ2-5,NA,TRBV3-1,TRBD2,TGTGCCAGCAGCCAAAGTCAAGCGGGAGCGGAGACCCAGTACTTC,CASSQSQAGAETQYF
TRBJ2-1,NA,TRBV20-1,TRBD2,TGCAGTGCCAAGGCGGGGGGGCCGTATGAGCAGTTCTTC,CSAKAGGPYEQFF
TRBJ2-5,NA,TRBV7-7,NA,TGTGCCAGCAGCTCGAGCCTGTTAGGGTCAGAGACCCAGTACTTC,CASSSSLLGSETQYF
TRBJ2-1,NA,TRBV5-6,TRBD2,TGTGCCAGCAGCTCCGATCTCATAGCGGGGGGGCCGCTCCATGAGCAGTTCTTC,CASSSDLIAGGPLHEQFF
TRBJ2-5,NA,TRBV13,TRBD1,TGTGCCAGCAGCCTTAACAGGGGGCGCCAAGAGACCCAGTACTTC,CASSLNRGRQETQYF
TRBJ2-7,NA,TRBV3-1,NA,TGTGCCAGCAGCCAAGTGATAGGACCCTACGAGCAGTACTTC,CASSQVIGPYEQYF
TRBJ2-3,NA,TRBV6-5,NA,TGTGCCAGCAGTTACTCGACCCCGGGTACGCAGTATTTT,CASSYSTPGTQYF
TRBJ2-2,once,TRBV5-1,NA,TGCGCCAGCAGCTTGGTGGAGCGGTACACCGGGGAGCTGTTTTTT,CASSLVERYTGELFF
TRBJ2-2,NA,TRBV27,TRBD2,TGTGCCAGCAGTCAGGGACTAGCGGGGATCAACACCGGGGAGCTGTTTTTT,CASSQGLAGINTGELFF
TRBJ2-6,NA,TRBV7-6,TRBD2,TGTGCCACCTCTGGGGGGAGGGACTCTGGGGCCAACGTCCTGACTTTC,CATSGGRDSGANVLTF
TRBJ1-1,NA,TRBV4-1,NA,TGCGCCAGCAGCCAGGCTAGACGGATGAACACTGAAGCTTTCTTT,CASSQARRMNTEAFF
TRBJ2-5,NA,TRBV20-1,NA,TGCAGTGCTAGAGCCACGGAGACCCAGTACTTC,CSARATETQYF
TRBJ2-3,NA,TRBV11-3,TRBD2,TGTGCCAGCAGCGTCTTAGCGGGAGGGTTCACAGATACGCAGTATTTT,CASSVLAGGFTDTQYF
TRBJ1-6,NA,TRBV18,NA,TGTGCCAGCTCACCGGGGGGCCTCGAGGCACCCCTCCACTTT,CASSPGGLEAPLHF
TRBJ2-5,NA,TRBV7-2,TRBD2,TGTGCCAGCACCCCTAGCGGGAGAAGGGAGACCCAGTACTTC,CASTPSGRRETQYF
TRBJ2-3,NA,TRBV12-3/TRBV12-4,NA,TGTGCCAGCACCAAAGGGACGCCGGCCCCTACGCAGTATTTT,CASTKGTPAPTQYF
TRBJ2-1,NA,TRBV28,NA,TGTGCCAGCAGTTCCCCCCGAAACTACAATGAGCAGTTCTTC,CASSSPRNYNEQFF
TRBJ1-6,once,TRBV30,NA,TGTGCCTGGAGTGTACTAAACGCGGGTTCACCCCTCCACTTT,CAWSVLNAGSPLHF
TRBJ1-2,NA,TRBV4-1,TRBD1,TGCGCCAGCAGCCAAGGGACCGACAGGGAGTATGGCTACACCTTC,CASSQGTDREYGYTF
TRBJ2-3,NA,TRBV7-2,NA,TGTGCCAGCAGCTTAGTGCGGGGCATTGCAGATACGCAGTATTTT,CASSLVRGIADTQYF
TRBJ1-1,NA,TRBV29-1,NA,TGCAGCGCTGGGACCCTGACGCCGTCCCTTGAAGCTTTCTTT,CSAGTLTPSLEAFF
TRBJ2-2,NA,TRBV10-3,NA,TGTGCCATCAGCGAGAATAGGGATGGCGGGGAGCTGTTTTTT,CAISENRDGGELFF
TRBJ2-3,NA,TRBV4-1,NA,TGCGCCAGCAGCCAAGAGGGGCTCCGAGGACCAGATACGCAGTATTTT,CASSQEGLRGPDTQYF
TRBJ1-1,NA,TRBV5-1,NA,TGCGCCAGCAGCTTGATATCGTCCGGGATTGAAGCTTTCTTT,CASSLISSGIEAFF
TRBJ1-2,NA,TRBV29-1,TRBD1,TGCAGCGTTACAGGGGACGCGTCTAACTATGGCTACACCTTC,CSVTGDASNYGYTF
TRBJ1-3,NA,TRBV20-1,NA,TGCAGTGCTAGAGATGGAGGGGGGGGAAACACCATATATTTT,CSARDGGGGNTIYF
TRBJ2-5,NA,TRBV5-4,TRBD2,TGTGCCAGCAGCCCCCAAGCGGGGGGGAGCGAGACCCAGTACTTC,CASSPQAGGSETQYF
TRBJ2-1,NA,TRBV4-1,NA,TGCGCCAGCAGCTTCCACGGGACAAAAGACAATGAGCAGTTCTTC,CASSFHGTKDNEQFF
TRBJ2-2,once,TRBV19,TRBD1,TGTGCCAGTAGTCCGTGGACAGGGCGGAACACCGGGGAGCTGTTTTTT,CASSPWTGRNTGELFF
TRBJ2-5,once,TRBV4-1,TRBD2,TGCGCCAGCAGCCAACCCGGGACTAGCGGACAGACCCAGTACTTC,CASSQPGTSGQTQYF
TRBJ2-7,NA,TRBV5-6,TRBD2,TGTGCCAGCAGCTTGGCGGGACTACACTACGAGCAGTACTTC,CASSLAGLHYEQYF
TRBJ2-3,NA,TRBV11-2,NA,TGTGCCAGCAGCTGGGACCGGCTAGATACGCAGTATTTT,CASSWDRLDTQYF
TRBJ2-7,NA,TRBV23-1,NA,TGCGCCAGCACCATCAAGCGCGGGACAGACTCCTACGAGCAGTACTTC,CASTIKRGTDSYEQYF
TRBJ2-5,NA,TRBV12-3/TRBV12-4,TRBD2,TGTGCCAGCAGCCGCCCTTCCTGGCGGGGGGAAGAGACCCAGTACTTC,CASSRPSWRGEETQYF
TRBJ1-1,NA,TRBV7-9,TRBD1,TGTGCCAGCAGCCCCTGGACAGGGGGCACTGAAGCTTTCTTT,CASSPWTGGTEAFF
TRBJ2-1,NA,TRBV12-3/TRBV12-4,NA,TGTGCCAGCAGACCGGGGCGAATCAATGAGCAGTTCTTC,CASRPGRINEQFF
TRBJ1-5,once,TRBV20-1,TRBD1,TGCAGTGCTAGAGACCCTCGACAGGGGGGTGATCAGCCCCAGCATTTT,CSARDPRQGGDQPQHF
TRBJ2-3,NA,TRBV15,NA,TGTGCCACCAGCAGAGGACAGGCCACAGATACGCAGTATTTT,CATSRGQATDTQYF
TRBJ1-5,NA,TRBV28,NA,TGTGCCAGCAGTTTATACCTAACCTCGAATCAGCCCCAGCATTTT,CASSLYLTSNQPQHF
TRBJ2-3,NA,TRBV25-1,NA,TGTGCCAGCAGTGAATGGGGGACCACCACGTTGGATACGCAGTATTTT,CASSEWGTTTLDTQYF
TRBJ1-5,NA,TRBV15,TRBD1,TGTGCCACCAGCAGAGATCGGACAGGGTATCAGCCCCAGCATTTT,CATSRDRTGYQPQHF